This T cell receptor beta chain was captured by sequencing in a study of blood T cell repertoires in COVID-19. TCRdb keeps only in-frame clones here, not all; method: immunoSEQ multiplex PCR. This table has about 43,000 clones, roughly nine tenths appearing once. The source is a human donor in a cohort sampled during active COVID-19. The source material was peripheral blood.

The CDR3 loop is CASSYSGQPTYF. In nucleotides, the CDR3 is TGTGCCAGCAGTTACTCGGGACAGCCCACGTACTTC. The V gene is TRBV6-6, the J gene TRBJ2-7; 7 bases align to TRBD1. V was pared by 0 bases and J by 12 bases, with 5 bases of the junction left unmatched. CDR3 size: 12 residues. Germline V gene data show CDR1 as MNHNY and CDR2 as SVGAGI (reference sequence).